The TCR beta chain described here comes from a study of T cells after yellow fever vaccination. TCRdb itself ran the 5' RACE reads through MiXCR, one entry per CDR3 protein. The sample lists approximately 600,000 distinct CDR3 sequences, roughly an eighth occurring once. Trimming shortened V by 4 bases and J by 1 base, and 15 bases separated the two germline ends. This CDR3 has 15 amino acids. Per the germline V gene, CDR1 is SGHRS and CDR2 is YFSETQ. Material: PBMCs, obtained on the day of the yellow fever booster vaccination. V usage is TRBV5-1 and J usage is TRBJ2-7; D gene ambiguous. The sequence was obtained from a man aged 30 to 45 who received the YFV17D yellow fever vaccine. The CDR3 is CASSHRKPLSYEQYF. Written as DNA, the CDR3 is TGCGCCAGCAGCCATAGGAAACCCCTATCCTACGAGCAGTACTTC. The entire variable domain, with the rest obtained from reference TRBV5-1 and TRBJ2-7, is as follows: KAGVTQTPRYLIKTRGQQVTLSCSPISGHRSVSWYQQTPGQGLQFLFEYFSETQRNKGNFPGRFSGRQFSNSRSEMNVSTLELGDSALYLCASSHRKPLSYEQYFGPGTRLTVT.